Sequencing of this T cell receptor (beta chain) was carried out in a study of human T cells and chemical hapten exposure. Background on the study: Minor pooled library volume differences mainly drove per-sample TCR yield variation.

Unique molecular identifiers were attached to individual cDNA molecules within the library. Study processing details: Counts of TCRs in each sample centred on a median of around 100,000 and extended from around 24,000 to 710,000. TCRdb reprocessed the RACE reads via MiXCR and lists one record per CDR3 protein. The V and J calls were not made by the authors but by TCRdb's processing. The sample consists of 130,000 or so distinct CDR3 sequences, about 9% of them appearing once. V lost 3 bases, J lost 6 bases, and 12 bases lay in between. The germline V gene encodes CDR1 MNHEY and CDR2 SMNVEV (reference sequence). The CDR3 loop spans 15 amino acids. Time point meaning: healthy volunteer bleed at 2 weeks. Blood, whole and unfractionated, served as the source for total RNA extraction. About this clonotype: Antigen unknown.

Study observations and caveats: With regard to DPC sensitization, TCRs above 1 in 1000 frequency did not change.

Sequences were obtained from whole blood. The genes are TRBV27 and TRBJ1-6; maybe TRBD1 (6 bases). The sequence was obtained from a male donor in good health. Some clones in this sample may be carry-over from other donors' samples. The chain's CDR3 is CASSLTQGPNSPLHF. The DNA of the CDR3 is TGTGCCAGCAGTTTGACCCAGGGGCCTAATTCACCCCTCCACTTT.